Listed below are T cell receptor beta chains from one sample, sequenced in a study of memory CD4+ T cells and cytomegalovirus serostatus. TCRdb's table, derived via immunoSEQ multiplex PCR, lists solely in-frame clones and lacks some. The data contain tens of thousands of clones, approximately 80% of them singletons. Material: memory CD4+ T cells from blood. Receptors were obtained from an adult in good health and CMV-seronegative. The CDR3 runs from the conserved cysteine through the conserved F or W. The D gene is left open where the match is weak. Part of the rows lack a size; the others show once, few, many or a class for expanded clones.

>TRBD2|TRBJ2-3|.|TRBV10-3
CAIGSGRAEGTDTQYF
TGTGCCATCGGGAGCGGGAGGGCCGAAGGGACAGATACGCAGTATTTT
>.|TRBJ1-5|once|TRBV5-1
CASSPLNSRNQPQHF
TGCGCCAGCAGCCCCCTGAACAGTAGAAATCAGCCCCAGCATTTT
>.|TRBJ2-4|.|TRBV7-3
CASSFDQNIQYF
TGTGCCAGCAGCTTCGACCAAAACATTCAGTACTTC
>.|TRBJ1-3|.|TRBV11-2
CASSFGISSGNTIYF
TGTGCCAGCAGCTTTGGTATTTCCTCTGGAAACACCATATATTTT
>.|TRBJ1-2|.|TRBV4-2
CASSQPSTANYGYTF
TGTGCCAGCAGCCAACCTTCGACAGCGAACTATGGCTACACCTTC
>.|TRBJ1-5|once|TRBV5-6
CASSFSWGHNQPQHF
TGTGCCAGCAGCTTTTCTTGGGGTCACAATCAGCCCCAGCATTTT
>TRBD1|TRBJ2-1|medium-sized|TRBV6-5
CASSQTTGTGYEQFF
TGTGCCAGCAGTCAAACAACCGGGACAGGGTATGAGCAGTTCTTC
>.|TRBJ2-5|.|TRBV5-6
CASSWGPVDLSKETQYF
TGTGCCAGCAGCTGGGGGCCCGTGGACCTATCGAAAGAGACCCAGTACTTC
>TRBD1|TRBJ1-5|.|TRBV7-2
CASSPGGTGGNQPQHF
TGTGCCAGCAGCCCCGGGGGGACAGGTGGCAATCAGCCCCAGCATTTT
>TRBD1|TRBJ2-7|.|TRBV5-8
CASSFRQGRSREQYF
TGTGCCAGCAGCTTCCGACAGGGGAGGTCGCGCGAGCAGTACTTC
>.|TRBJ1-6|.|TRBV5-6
CASSSTAYNSPLHF
TGTGCCAGCAGCTCCACAGCCTATAATTCACCCCTCCACTTT
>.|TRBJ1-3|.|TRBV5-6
CASSTGDGVGNTIYF
TGTGCCAGCAGCACCGGCGACGGGGTAGGCAACACCATATATTTT
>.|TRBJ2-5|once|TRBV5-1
CASSLTAGQETQYF
TGCGCCAGCAGCTTGACGGCAGGGCAAGAGACCCAGTACTTC
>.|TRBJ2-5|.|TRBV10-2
CASSEQETQYF
TGCGCCAGCAGCGAACAGGAGACCCAGTACTTC
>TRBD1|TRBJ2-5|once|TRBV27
CASKVNWDRQETQYF
TGTGCCAGCAAGGTTAATTGGGACAGGCAAGAGACCCAGTACTTC
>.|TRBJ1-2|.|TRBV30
CAWSVNPTGGYAF
TGTGCCTGGAGTGTTAACCCGACAGGTGGCTACGCCTTC
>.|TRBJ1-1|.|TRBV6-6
CASSRGLQGRTEAFF
TGTGCCAGCAGTCGGGGGCTACAGGGTAGGACTGAAGCTTTCTTT
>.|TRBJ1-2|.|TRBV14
CASSQDRPNYGYTF
TGTGCCAGCAGCCAAGATCGTCCTAACTATGGCTACACCTTC
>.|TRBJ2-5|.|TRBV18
CASSHTGEQETQYF
TGTGCCAGCTCCCACACAGGAGAGCAAGAGACCCAGTACTTC
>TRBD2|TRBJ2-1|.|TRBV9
CASSAGLAAYNEQFF
TGTGCCAGCAGCGCGGGACTAGCGGCCTACAATGAGCAGTTCTTC
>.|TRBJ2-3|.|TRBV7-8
CASSPAGLAGAQYF
TGTGCCAGCAGCCCCGCGGGCCTAGCTGGGGCGCAGTATTTT
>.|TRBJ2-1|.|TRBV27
CASSFSGMRIYNEQFF
TGTGCCAGCAGTTTTTCTGGGATGAGAATCTACAATGAGCAGTTCTTC
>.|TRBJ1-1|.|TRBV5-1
CASSLDTGNTEAFF
TGCGCCAGCAGCTTAGACACGGGGAACACTGAAGCTTTCTTT
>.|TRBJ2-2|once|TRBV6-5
CASSYPPGSGELFF
TGTGCCAGCAGTTACCCCCCCGGGTCCGGGGAGCTGTTTTTT
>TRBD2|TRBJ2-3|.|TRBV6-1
CASSDLAGGYTQYF
TGTGCCAGCAGTGATCTAGCGGGGGGGTATACGCAGTATTTT
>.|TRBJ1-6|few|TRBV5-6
CASSSGVGLRSPLHF
TGTGCCAGCAGCTCTGGGGTGGGGCTGCGGTCACCCCTCCACTTT
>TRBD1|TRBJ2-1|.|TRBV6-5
CASREWTGDNEQFF
TGTGCCAGCAGGGAGTGGACAGGTGATAATGAGCAGTTCTTC
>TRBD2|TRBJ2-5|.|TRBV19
CASSVIAGSVETQYF
TGTGCCAGTAGTGTAATAGCGGGGTCAGTAGAGACCCAGTACTTC
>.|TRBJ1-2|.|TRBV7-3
CASSPGGGSNYGYTF
TGTGCCAGCAGCCCCGGTGGGGGCTCGAACTATGGCTACACCTTC
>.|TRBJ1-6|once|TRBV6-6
CASSLTGGGSPLHF
TGTGCCAGCAGCTTGACAGGAGGAGGCTCACCCCTCCACTTT
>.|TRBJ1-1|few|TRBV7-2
CASSLGTNTEAFF
TGTGCCAGCAGCTTAGGGACGAACACTGAAGCTTTCTTT
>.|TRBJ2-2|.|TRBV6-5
CASSYSGRSIGELFF
TGTGCCAGCAGTTACTCGGGGCGCTCCATCGGGGAGCTGTTTTTT
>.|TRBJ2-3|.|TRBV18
CASSPERTTQYF
TGTGCCAGCTCACCGGAGAGAACTACGCAGTATTTT
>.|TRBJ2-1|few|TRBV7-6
CASSGGSLNEQFF
TGTGCCAGCAGTGGTGGATCCCTCAATGAGCAGTTCTTC
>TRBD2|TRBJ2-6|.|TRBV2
CASSSGGGRGRPVHYGANVLTF
TGTGCCAGCAGCTCCGGGGGGGGTAGGGGACGCCCCGTTCATTATGGGGCCAACGTCCTGACTTTC
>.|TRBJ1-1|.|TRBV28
CAIGPYVGAFF
TGTGCCATCGGACCATATGTGGGGGCTTTCTTT
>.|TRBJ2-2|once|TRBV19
CASKGPGVTGELFF
TGTGCCAGTAAAGGACCCGGAGTAACCGGGGAGCTGTTTTTT
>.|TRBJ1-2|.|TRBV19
CASSNLRDGYNYGYTF
TGTGCCAGTAGTAACCTCCGGGACGGATATAACTATGGCTACACCTTC
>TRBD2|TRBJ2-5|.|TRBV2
CASTRLAGGPQETQYF
TGTGCCAGCACCCGACTAGCGGGGGGTCCACAAGAGACCCAGTACTTC
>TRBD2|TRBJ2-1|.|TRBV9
CASGPSSGSYNEQFF
TGTGCCAGCGGGCCTAGTAGCGGGTCATACAATGAGCAGTTCTTC
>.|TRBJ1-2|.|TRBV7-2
CASSLQTGYGYTF
TGTGCCAGCAGCTTGCAGACGGGATATGGCTACACCTTC
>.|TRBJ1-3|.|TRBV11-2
CASSFAGASGNTIYF
TGTGCCAGCAGCTTCGCAGGGGCCTCTGGAAACACCATATATTTT
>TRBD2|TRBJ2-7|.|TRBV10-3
CAIRASGGSYEQYF
TGTGCCATCAGAGCTAGCGGGGGCTCCTACGAGCAGTACTTC
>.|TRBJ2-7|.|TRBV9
CASSVASDPTYEQYF
TGTGCCAGCAGCGTAGCTTCCGACCCAACCTACGAGCAGTACTTC
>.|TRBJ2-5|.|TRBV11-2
CASTVDPTPETQYF
TGTGCCAGCACCGTTGACCCTACCCCGGAGACCCAGTACTTC
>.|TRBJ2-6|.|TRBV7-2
CASSFDTGANVLTF
TGTGCCAGCAGCTTTGATACTGGGGCCAACGTCCTGACTTTC
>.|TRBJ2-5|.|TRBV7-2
CASSLAKGQWETQYF
TGTGCCAGCAGCTTAGCGAAGGGGCAGTGGGAGACCCAGTACTTC
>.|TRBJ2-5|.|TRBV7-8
CASPPGTQYF
TGTGCCAGCCCTCCCGGGACCCAGTACTTC
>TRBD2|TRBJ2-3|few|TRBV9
CASSALGGDLPDTQYF
TGTGCCAGCAGTGCGCTGGGGGGGGATTTGCCAGATACGCAGTATTTT
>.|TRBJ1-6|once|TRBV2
CAGGRRGNSPLHF
TGTGCCGGGGGGCGCCGAGGCAATTCACCCCTCCACTTT
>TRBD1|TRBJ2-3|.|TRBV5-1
CASSLGQGRGDTQYF
TGCGCCAGCAGCCTGGGACAGGGCCGCGGGGATACGCAGTATTTT
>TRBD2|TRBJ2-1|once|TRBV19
CASSMREEQFF
TGTGCCAGTAGTATGCGGGAGGAGCAGTTCTTC
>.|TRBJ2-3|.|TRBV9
CASSPAPGTDTQYF
TGTGCCAGCAGCCCCGCGCCCGGCACAGATACGCAGTATTTT
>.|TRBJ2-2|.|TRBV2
CASSRRQNTGELFF
TGTGCCAGCAGTAGGAGGCAGAACACCGGGGAGCTGTTTTTT